The subject of this entry is one T cell receptor beta chain. What it recognizes is unknown. The sample is drawn from a study of shared clonotypes between healthy human individuals. Notes on the study in general: The study's rarefaction showed incomplete sorted-subset sequencing despite large depth. As a rule, naive subsets had a larger estimated richness than memory subsets.

Healthy HIV-negative adults with no recent acute infections or vaccinations were recruited as donors. Every one of the donors was a Caucasian adult that lived in Nashville, Tennessee. Trimming stripped 4 bases from V and 8 bases from J, with 14 bases between. This CDR3 is built from 13 residues. Germline values: CDR1 MNHEY, CDR2 SVGAGI. The repertoire was sequenced with immunoSEQ multiplex PCR; TCRdb's copy has only in-frame clones and lacks some. The profile shows some 2 million clones, 90% to 95% of them singletons. This rearrangement joins TRBV6-5 to TRBJ1-2; maybe TRBD1 (6 bases). This receptor was taken from a young man in good health. Input material: naive CD4+ T cells sorted from blood. The sample's subset: CD45RA+ positively selected. CDR3 sequence reads: CASSSNRDSGYTF. In DNA, the CDR3 is TGTGCCAGCAGTTCCAACAGGGACTCCGGCTACACCTTC.